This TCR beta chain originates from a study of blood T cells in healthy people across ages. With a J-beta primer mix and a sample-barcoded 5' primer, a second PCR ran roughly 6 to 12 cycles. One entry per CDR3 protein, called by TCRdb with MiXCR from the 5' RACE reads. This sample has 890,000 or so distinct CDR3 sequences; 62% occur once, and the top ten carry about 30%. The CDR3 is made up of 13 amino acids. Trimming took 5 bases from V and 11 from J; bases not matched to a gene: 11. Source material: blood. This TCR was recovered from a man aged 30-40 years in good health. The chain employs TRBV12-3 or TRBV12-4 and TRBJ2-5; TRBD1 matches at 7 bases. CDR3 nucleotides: TGTGCCAGCAGTCGGGACAGCTACAATGAGCAGTACTTC. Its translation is CASSRDSYNEQYF.